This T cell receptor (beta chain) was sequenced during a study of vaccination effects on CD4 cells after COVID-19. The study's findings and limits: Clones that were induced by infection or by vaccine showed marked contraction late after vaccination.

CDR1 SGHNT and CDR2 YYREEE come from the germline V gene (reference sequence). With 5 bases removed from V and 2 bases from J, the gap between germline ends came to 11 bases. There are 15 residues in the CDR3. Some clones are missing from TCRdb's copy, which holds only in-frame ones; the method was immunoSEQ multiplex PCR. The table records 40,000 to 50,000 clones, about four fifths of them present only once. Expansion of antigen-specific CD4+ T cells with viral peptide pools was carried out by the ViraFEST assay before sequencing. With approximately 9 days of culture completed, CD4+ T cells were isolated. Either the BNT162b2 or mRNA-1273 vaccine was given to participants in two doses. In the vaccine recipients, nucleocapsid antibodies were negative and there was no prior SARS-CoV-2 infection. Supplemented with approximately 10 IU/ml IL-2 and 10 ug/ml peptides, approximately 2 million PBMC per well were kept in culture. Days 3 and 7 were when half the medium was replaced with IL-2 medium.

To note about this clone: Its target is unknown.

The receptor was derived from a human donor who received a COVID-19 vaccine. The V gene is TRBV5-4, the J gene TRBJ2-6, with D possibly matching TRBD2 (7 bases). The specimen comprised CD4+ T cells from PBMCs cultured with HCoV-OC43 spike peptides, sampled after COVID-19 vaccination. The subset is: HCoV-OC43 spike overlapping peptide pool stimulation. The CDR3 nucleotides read TGTGCCAGCAGGGGAGGGACAACTGGGGCCAACGTCCTGACTTTC. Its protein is CASRGGTTGANVLTF. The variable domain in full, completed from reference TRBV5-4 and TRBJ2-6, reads ETGVTQSPTHLIKTRGQQVTLRCSSQSGHNTVSWYQQALGQGPQFIFQYYREEENGRGNFPPRFSGLQFPNYSSELNVNALELDDSALYLCASRGGTTGANVLTFGAGSRLTVL.